The clone carrying this TCR beta chain has only a few counts. This entry comes from a study of blood T cell repertoires in COVID-19. On the study more broadly: Acute and convalescent COVID-19 specimens originated in the United States, Italy and Spain.

CDR3 length equals 15 residues. Germline V gene lookup returns CDR1 SGHNT and CDR2 YENEEA. The trim removed 2 bases at V and 3 bases at J, leaving 6 bases unmatched. As processed by the authors: Quantification of nucleated cells was approximated via reference gene primer amplification. Profiling relied on immunoSEQ multiplex PCR, and the TCRdb table lists in-frame clones only, not all of them. D and trimming come from the DNA, and the V and J calls and clone size come from that table. The repertoire holds fewer than 350,000 clones, with 75% to 85% as singletons. The sequence was obtained from a human donor in a cohort sampled during active COVID-19. This chain links TRBV11-3 with TRBJ2-7; 8 nucleotides line up with TRBD2. The sequenced material came from peripheral blood. CDR3 in amino acids: CASSLQAGAHYEQYF. The CDR3 region has the DNA TGTGCCAGCAGCTTACAAGCGGGGGCCCACTACGAGCAGTACTTC.